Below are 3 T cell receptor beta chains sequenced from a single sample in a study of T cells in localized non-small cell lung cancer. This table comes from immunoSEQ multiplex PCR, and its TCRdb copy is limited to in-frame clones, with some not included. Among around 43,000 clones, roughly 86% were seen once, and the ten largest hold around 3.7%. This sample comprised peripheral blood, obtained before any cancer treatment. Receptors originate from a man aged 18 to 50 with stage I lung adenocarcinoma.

The chain's CDR3 is CAIRPDGGEQYF. CDR3 sequence (DNA): TGTGCCATCAGACCTGATGGGGGCGAGCAGTACTTC. The chain couples TRBV10-3 to TRBJ2-7; D could derive from TRBD1 or TRBD2 (5 bases each). The V gene's germline CDR1 is ENHRY and CDR2 SYGVKD. V was clipped by 6 bases and J by 6 bases, with 12 bases between them. There are 12 residues in the CDR3.

Here the CDR3 DNA reads TGTGCCAGCAGCTTGGCGACAGGATTTCGCTCTGGAAACACCATATATTTT. Protein product: CASSLATGFRSGNTIYF. This chain uses TRBV5-5 with TRBJ1-3; a weak D match, TRBD1 (6 bases). Germline lookup yields CDR1 SGHKS and CDR2 YYEKEE (reference sequence). V was pared by 0 bases and J by 0 bases, with 13 bases between. CDR3 length: 17 amino acids. Drawing the rest from reference TRBV5-5 and TRBJ1-3, the complete variable domain is DAGVTQSPTHLIKTRGQQVTLRCSPISGHKSVSWYQQVLGQGPQFIFQYYEKEERGRGNFPDRFSARQFPNYSSELNVNALLLGDSALYLCASSLATGFRSGNTIYFGEGSWLTVV.

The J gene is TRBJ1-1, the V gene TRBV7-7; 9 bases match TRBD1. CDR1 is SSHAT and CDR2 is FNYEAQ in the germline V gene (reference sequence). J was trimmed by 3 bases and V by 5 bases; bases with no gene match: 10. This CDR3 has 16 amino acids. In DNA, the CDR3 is TGTGCCAGCAGCATGACAGGGGGAACCTTGGACACTGAAGCTTTCTTT. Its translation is CASSMTGGTLDTEAFF.